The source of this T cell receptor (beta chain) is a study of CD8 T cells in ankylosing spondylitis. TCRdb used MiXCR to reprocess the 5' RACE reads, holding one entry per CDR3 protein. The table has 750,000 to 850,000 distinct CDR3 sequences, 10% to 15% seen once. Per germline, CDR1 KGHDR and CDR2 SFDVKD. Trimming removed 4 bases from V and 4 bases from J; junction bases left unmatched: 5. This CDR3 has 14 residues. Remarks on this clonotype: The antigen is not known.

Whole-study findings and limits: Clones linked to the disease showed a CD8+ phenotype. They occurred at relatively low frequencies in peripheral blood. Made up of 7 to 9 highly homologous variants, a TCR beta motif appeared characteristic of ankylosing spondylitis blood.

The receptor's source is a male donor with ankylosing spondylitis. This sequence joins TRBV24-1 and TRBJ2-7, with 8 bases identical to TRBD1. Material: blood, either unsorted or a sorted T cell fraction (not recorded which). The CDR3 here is CATSEGQGRYEQYF. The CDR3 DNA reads TGTGCCACCAGTGAAGGACAGGGACGTTACGAGCAGTACTTC.